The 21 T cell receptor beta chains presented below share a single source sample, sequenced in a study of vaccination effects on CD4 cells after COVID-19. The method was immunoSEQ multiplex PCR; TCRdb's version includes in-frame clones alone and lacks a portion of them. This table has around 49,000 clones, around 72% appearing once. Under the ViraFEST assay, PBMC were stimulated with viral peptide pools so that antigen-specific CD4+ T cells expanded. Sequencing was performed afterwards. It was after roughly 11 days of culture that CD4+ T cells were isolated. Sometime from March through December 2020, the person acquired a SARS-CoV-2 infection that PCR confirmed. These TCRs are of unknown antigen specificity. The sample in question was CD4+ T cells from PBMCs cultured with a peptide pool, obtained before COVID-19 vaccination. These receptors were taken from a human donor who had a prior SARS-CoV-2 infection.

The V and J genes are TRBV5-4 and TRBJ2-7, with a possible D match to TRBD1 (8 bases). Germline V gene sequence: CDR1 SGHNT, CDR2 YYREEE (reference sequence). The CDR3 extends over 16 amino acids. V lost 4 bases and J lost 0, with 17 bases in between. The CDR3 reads CASSRGQGGSSYEQYF. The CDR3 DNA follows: TGTGCCAGCAGCCGCGGACAGGGCGGGAGCTCCTACGAGCAGTACTTC. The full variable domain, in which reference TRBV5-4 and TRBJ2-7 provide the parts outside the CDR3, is ETGVTQSPTHLIKTRGQQVTLRCSSQSGHNTVSWYQQALGQGPQFIFQYYREEENGRGNFPPRFSGLQFPNYSSELNVNALELDDSALYLCASSRGQGGSSYEQYFGPGTRLTVT.

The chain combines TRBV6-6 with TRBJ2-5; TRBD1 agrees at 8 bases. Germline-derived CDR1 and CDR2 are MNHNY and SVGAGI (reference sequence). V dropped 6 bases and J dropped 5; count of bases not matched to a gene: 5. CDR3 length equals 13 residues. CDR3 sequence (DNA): TGTGCCAGCAGGGACAGGGTACAGGAGACCCAGTACTTC. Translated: CASRDRVQETQYF.

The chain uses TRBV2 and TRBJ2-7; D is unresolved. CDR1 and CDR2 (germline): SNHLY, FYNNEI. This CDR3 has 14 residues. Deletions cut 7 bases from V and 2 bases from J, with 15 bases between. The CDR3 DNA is TGTGCCAGCACAGTATTTTTCGGTGCCTACGAGCAGTACTTC. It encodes CASTVFFGAYEQYF.

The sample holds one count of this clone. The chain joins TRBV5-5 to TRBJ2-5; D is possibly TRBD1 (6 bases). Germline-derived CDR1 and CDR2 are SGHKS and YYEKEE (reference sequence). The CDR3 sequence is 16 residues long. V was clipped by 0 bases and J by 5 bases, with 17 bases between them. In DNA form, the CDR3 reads TGTGCCAGCAGCTTGGCCCCGACCAGGGGAACGGAGACCCAGTACTTC. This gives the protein CASSLAPTRGTETQYF.

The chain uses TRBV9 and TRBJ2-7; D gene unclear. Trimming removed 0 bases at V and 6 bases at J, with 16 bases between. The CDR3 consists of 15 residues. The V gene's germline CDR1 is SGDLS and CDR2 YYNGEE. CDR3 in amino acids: CASSVGSTSRGEQYF. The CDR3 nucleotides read TGTGCCAGCAGCGTAGGGTCCACCTCCCGTGGCGAGCAGTACTTC.

This CDR3 reads CASSHADRVDYGYTF. CDR3 sequence (DNA): TGCGCCAGCAGCCACGCGGACAGGGTAGACTATGGCTACACCTTC. The V call is TRBV4-1, the J call TRBJ1-2, with 8 bases that match TRBD1. Germline values: CDR1 MGHRA, CDR2 YSYEKL. V lost 3 bases, J lost 3 bases, and 6 bases stayed unmatched. This CDR3 is 15 amino acids long.

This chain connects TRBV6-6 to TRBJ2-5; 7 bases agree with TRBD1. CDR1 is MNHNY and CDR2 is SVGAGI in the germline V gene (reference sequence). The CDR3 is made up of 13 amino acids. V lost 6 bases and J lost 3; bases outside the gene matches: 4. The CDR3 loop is CASSLTGEETQYF. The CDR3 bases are TGTGCCAGCAGCCTTACAGGGGAAGAGACCCAGTACTTC.

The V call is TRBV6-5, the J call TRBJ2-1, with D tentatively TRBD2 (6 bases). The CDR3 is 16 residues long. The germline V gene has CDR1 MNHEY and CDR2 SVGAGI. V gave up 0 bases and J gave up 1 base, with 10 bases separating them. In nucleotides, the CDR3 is TGTGCCAGCAGTTACTCTGGGGGGAGGTCCTACAATGAGCAGTTCTTC. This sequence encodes CASSYSGGRSYNEQFF.

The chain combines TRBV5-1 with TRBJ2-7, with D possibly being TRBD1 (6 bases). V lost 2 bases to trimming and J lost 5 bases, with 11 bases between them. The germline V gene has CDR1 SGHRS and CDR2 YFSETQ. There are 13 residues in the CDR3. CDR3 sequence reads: CASSFTTGNEQYF. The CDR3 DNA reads TGCGCCAGCAGCTTCACCACAGGGAACGAGCAGTACTTC.

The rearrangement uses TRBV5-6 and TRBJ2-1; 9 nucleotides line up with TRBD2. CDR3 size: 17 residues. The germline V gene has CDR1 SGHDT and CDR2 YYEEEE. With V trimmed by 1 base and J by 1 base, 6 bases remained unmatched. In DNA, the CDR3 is TGTGCCAGCAGCTTGCTTCTAGCGGGGATATCCTACAATGAGCAGTTCTTC. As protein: CASSLLLAGISYNEQFF.

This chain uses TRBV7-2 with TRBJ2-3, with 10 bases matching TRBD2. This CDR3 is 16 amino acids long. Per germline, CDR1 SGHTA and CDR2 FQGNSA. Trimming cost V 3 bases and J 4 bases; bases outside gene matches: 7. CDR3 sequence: CASSFTSGVSADTQYF. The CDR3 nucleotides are TGTGCCAGCAGCTTTACTAGCGGGGTATCTGCAGATACGCAGTATTTT. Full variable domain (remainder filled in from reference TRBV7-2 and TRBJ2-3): GAGVSQSPSNKVTEKGKDVELRCDPISGHTALYWYRQSLGQGLEFLIYFQGNSAPDKSGLPSDRFSAERTGGSVSTLTIQRTQQEDSAVYLCASSFTSGVSADTQYFGPGTRLTVL.

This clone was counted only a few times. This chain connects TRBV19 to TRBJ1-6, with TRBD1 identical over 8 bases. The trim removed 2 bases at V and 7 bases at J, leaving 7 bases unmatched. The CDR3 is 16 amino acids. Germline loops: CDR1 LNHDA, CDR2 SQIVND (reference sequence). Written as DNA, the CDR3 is TGTGCCAGTAGTATACAGGGGGCGAGGGCCAATTCACCCCTCCACTTT. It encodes CASSIQGARANSPLHF.

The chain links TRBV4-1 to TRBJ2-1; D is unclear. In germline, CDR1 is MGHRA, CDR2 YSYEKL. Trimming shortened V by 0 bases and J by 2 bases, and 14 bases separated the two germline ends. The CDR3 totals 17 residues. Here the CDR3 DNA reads TGCGCCAGCAGCCAAGATCCCCAGTTACGCCCCTACAATGAGCAGTTCTTC. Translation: CASSQDPQLRPYNEQFF.

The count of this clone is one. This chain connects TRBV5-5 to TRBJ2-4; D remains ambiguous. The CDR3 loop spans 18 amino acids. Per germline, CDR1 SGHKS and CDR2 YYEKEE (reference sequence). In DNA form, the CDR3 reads TGTGTCACAGAAGGTCGGAGTATTGGTGAAGAAGCCAAAAACATTCAGTACTTC. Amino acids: CVTEGRSIGEEAKNIQYF. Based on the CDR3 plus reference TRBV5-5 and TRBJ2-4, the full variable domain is DAGVTQSPTHLIKTRGQQVTLRCSPISGHKSVSWYQQVLGQGPQFIFQYYEKEERGRGNFPDRFSARQFPNYSSELNVNALLLGDSALYLCVTEGRSIGEEAKNIQYFGAGTRLSVL.

The CDR3 sequence is CASREGPRGANYGYTF. The CDR3 DNA is TGTGCCAGCAGGGAGGGACCCCGGGGCGCTAACTATGGCTACACCTTC. The chain couples TRBV2 to TRBJ1-2, with a possible D match to TRBD1 (5 bases). CDR1 and CDR2 (germline): SNHLY, FYNNEI. V lost 6 bases to trimming and J lost 0 bases, with 17 bases between them. This CDR3 is built from 16 residues.

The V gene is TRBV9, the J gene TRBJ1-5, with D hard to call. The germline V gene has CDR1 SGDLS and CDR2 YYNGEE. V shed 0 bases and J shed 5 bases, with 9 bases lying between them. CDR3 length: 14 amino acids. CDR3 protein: CASSVGLAYQPQHF. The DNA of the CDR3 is TGTGCCAGCAGCGTAGGGCTCGCCTATCAGCCCCAGCATTTT.

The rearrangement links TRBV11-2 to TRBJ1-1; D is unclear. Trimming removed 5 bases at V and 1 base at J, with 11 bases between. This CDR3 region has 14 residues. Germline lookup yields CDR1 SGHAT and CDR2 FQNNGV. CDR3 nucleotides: TGTGCCAGCAGCCCCCGGTTGGAGAACACTGAAGCTTTCTTT. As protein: CASSPRLENTEAFF.

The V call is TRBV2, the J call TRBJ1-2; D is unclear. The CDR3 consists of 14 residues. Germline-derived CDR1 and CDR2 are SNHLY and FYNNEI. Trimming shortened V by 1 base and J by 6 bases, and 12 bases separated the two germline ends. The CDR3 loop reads CASSEVRAVDGYTF. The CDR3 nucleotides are TGTGCCAGCAGTGAAGTCCGGGCCGTTGATGGCTACACCTTC. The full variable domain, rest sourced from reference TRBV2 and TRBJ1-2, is EPEVTQTPSHQVTQMGQEVILRCVPISNHLYFYWYRQILGQKVEFLVSFYNNEISEKSEIFDDQFSVERPDGSNFTLKIRSTKLEDSAMYFCASSEVRAVDGYTFGSGTRLTVV.

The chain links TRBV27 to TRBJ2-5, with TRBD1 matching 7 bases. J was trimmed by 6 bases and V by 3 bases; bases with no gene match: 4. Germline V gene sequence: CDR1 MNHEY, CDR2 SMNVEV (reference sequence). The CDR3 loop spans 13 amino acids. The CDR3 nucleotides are TGTGCCAGCAGTTTTGCAGGGGGAAAGACCCAGTACTTC. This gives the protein CASSFAGGKTQYF.

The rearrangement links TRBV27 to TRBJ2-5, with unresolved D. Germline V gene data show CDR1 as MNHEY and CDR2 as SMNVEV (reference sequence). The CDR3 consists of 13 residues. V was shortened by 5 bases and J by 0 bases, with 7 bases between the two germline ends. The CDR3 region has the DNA TGTGCCAGCAGTACACTGTACCAAGAGACCCAGTACTTC. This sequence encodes CASSTLYQETQYF.

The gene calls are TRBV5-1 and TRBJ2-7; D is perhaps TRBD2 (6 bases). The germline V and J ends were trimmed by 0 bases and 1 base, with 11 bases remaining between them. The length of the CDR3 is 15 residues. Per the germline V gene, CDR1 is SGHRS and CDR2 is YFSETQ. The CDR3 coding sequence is TGCGCCAGCAGCTTGGGACTAGTTGAGTCCTACGAGCAGTACTTC. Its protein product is CASSLGLVESYEQYF.